This is a list of T cell receptor beta chains from one sample in a study of blood T cells in healthy people across ages. TCRdb reprocessed the 5' RACE reads with MiXCR, giving one entry per CDR3 protein. This table has 1.5 million or so distinct CDR3 sequences, roughly two fifths appearing once. Sample: blood. Receptors originate from a woman under 30 in good health. Each CDR3 is given with its conserved first and last residue. D genes are given only for firm matches. Expanded clones get a size class; other rows say once, few or many, or leave the size out.

TRBV29-1	TRBJ1-2	TRBD1	NA	TGCAGCGTTGAAGATTGGCAGGGGGGTGGCTACACCTTC	CSVEDWQGGGYTF
TRBV10-3	TRBJ2-1	NA	NA	TGTGCCATCATGGCCGGGGTTGAGCAGTTCTTC	CAIMAGVEQFF
TRBV4-3	TRBJ1-5	NA	few	TGCGCCAGCAGCCAAGTCCCTGTGGGTGGGGGTCAGCCCCAGCATTTT	CASSQVPVGGGQPQHF
TRBV6-5	TRBJ2-7	NA	NA	TGTGCCAGCAGTTACCGTCCTACAGTCTACGAGCAGTACTTC	CASSYRPTVYEQYF
TRBV25-1	TRBJ2-5	NA	NA	TGTGCCAGCAGTGAATACGGGGGAGGAGGGGAGACCCAGTACTTC	CASSEYGGGGETQYF
TRBV7-9	TRBJ2-7	NA	few	TGTGCCAGCAGCTCACCCGGCAGCATCTACGAGCAGTACTTC	CASSSPGSIYEQYF
TRBV7-9	TRBJ2-4	NA	NA	TGTGCCAGCAGCCGGAGACTAGAAAACATTCAGTACTTC	CASSRRLENIQYF
TRBV3-1	TRBJ2-3	NA	NA	TGTGCCAGCAGCCGAGGGCCACCAGATACGCAGTATTTT	CASSRGPPDTQYF
TRBV29-1	TRBJ1-2	NA	NA	TGCAGCGTTGACGCGCCTGGGAGCTATGGCTACACCTTC	CSVDAPGSYGYTF
TRBV7-2	TRBJ2-7	TRBD2	NA	TGTGCCAGCAGCTTAAGAGGCGGGAGTGAACGGCGGCAGTACTTC	CASSLRGGSERRQYF
TRBV13	TRBJ2-1	NA	NA	TGTGCCGGCAGCTCCAAACCCCTCGTTGATGAGCAGTTCTTC	CAGSSKPLVDEQFF
TRBV29-1	TRBJ2-3	NA	NA	TGCAGCGCTAAGGTAACAGATACGCAGTATTTT	CSAKVTDTQYF
TRBV5-1	TRBJ2-7	TRBD1	few	TGCGCCAGCAGCTTGCGGCCGTTGGGGACAGGGATTGACTACGAGCAGTACTTC	CASSLRPLGTGIDYEQYF
TRBV20-1	TRBJ2-1	TRBD2	many	TGCAGTGCCGGGACTAGCGCGTACAATGAGCAGTTCTTC	CSAGTSAYNEQFF
TRBV25-1	TRBJ2-5	NA	many	TGTGCCAGCAGTGAACCCCCGCCAAAAGAGACCCAGTACTTC	CASSEPPPKETQYF
TRBV7-9	TRBJ2-7	NA	few	TGTGCCAGCAGCTTAGGCCTATCGGGACATATCTACGAGCAGTACTTC	CASSLGLSGHIYEQYF
TRBV12-3/TRBV12-4	TRBJ2-4	NA	NA	TGTGCCAGCAGTTTAGCTGGGGCAGCCAAAAACATTCAGTACTTC	CASSLAGAAKNIQYF
TRBV10-3	TRBJ2-5	TRBD2	NA	TGTGCCATCGCTAGCGGACTGCAAGGGACCCAGTACTTC	CAIASGLQGTQYF
TRBV9	TRBJ2-7	TRBD1	NA	TGTGCCAGCAGCGTAGAGGCCCAGGGGGTCGATGAGCAGTACTTC	CASSVEAQGVDEQYF
TRBV29-1	TRBJ1-1	NA	NA	TGCAGCGTCGGGACGCGGGCTTCGTGGGAAGCTTTCTTT	CSVGTRASWEAFF
TRBV7-9	TRBJ2-3	TRBD2	NA	TGTGCCAGCAGCTGGGCTAGCGGGGGCTTAGATACGCAGTATTTT	CASSWASGGLDTQYF
TRBV19	TRBJ1-1	NA	NA	TGTGCCAGTAGTAACCCGCCTGGGGCTGAAGCTTTCTTT	CASSNPPGAEAFF
TRBV5-1	TRBJ1-6	TRBD1	NA	TGCGCCAGCAGCTTTGACGGACAGGGGCAATCACCCCTCCACTTT	CASSFDGQGQSPLHF
TRBV6-5	TRBJ1-2	NA	NA	TGTGCCAGCAGTTCGGGACCAAGATCTAGGGGCTACACCTTC	CASSSGPRSRGYTF
TRBV20-1	TRBJ2-4	NA	few	TGCAGTGCTAGAGGCAGAAAAAACATTCAGTACTTC	CSARGRKNIQYF
TRBV29-1	TRBJ1-1	NA	NA	TGCAGCGTTGAACTCCGACAGGTGGTGAACACTGAAGCTTTCTTT	CSVELRQVVNTEAFF
TRBV20-1	TRBJ2-7	TRBD2	NA	TGCAGTGCTCTCGGGGGGGATTACAATGAGCAGTACTTC	CSALGGDYNEQYF
TRBV2	TRBJ2-1	NA	NA	TGTGCCAGCAGTGATCCAGGCCACTACAATGAGCAGTTCTTC	CASSDPGHYNEQFF
TRBV6-6	TRBJ1-2	NA	NA	TGTGCCAGCAGCAGGACGGACTACACCTTC	CASSRTDYTF
TRBV12-3/TRBV12-4	TRBJ1-5	NA	NA	TGTGCCAGCAGCCCACCCCCGGGACGCAATCAGCCCCAGCATTTT	CASSPPPGRNQPQHF
TRBV6-2/TRBV6-3	TRBJ2-5	NA	NA	TGTGCCAGCAGTTACTCGATTGGCGGACAACACAATGAGCAGTACTTC	CASSYSIGGQHNEQYF
TRBV12-5	TRBJ2-3	NA	few	TGTGCTAGTGGCCTAAAATTAGATACGCAGTATTTT	CASGLKLDTQYF
TRBV13	TRBJ2-3	TRBD2	NA	TGTGCCAGCACCCGGGCTAGCGGGGGACCAAAAACAACAGATACGCAGTATTTT	CASTRASGGPKTTDTQYF
TRBV9	TRBJ1-2	NA	NA	TGTGCCAGCAGCGTGGGGGACGGGACGGACTATGGCTACACCTTC	CASSVGDGTDYGYTF
TRBV24-1	TRBJ2-7	TRBD1	many	TGTGCCATCCTATCCGGGACAGCTGCCTACGAGCAGTACTTC	CAILSGTAAYEQYF
TRBV7-2	TRBJ2-4	TRBD2	NA	TGTGCCAGCAGCTTAAGGGCTAGCGGGAGAGGGAACATTCAGTACTTC	CASSLRASGRGNIQYF
TRBV7-9	TRBJ2-6	NA	NA	TGTGCCAGCAGCTTTTATAAAGGGACGGGGTCTGGGGCCAACGTCCTGACTTTC	CASSFYKGTGSGANVLTF
TRBV4-1	TRBJ2-7	TRBD2	once	TGCGCCAGCAGCCAAGAGGAACTAGCGGGAAGGGAGCAGTACTTC	CASSQEELAGREQYF
TRBV4-2	TRBJ2-1	TRBD2	many	TGTGCCAGCAGCCAAGATCAGACTAGCGGGGACAATGAGCAGTTCTTC	CASSQDQTSGDNEQFF
TRBV7-9	TRBJ1-2	NA	few	TGTGCCAGCAGCTTAGCTGAGCGAATGCCCTATGGCTACACCTTC	CASSLAERMPYGYTF
TRBV13	TRBJ1-2	TRBD1	NA	TGTGCCAGCAGCGAGGGACAGGGGCGCGCCTATGGCTACACCTTC	CASSEGQGRAYGYTF
TRBV7-9	TRBJ1-1	NA	NA	TGTGCCAGTCGTGCCTGGGGATTGAACGCTGAAGCTTTCTTT	CASRAWGLNAEAFF
TRBV20-1	TRBJ2-3	NA	NA	TGCAGCGCCTTTCCACCGGACAAAAATACAGATACGCAGTATTTT	CSAFPPDKNTDTQYF
TRBV6-5	TRBJ2-3	TRBD1	few	TGTGCCAGCAGTTACCTGGGACAGAGCACAGATACGCAGTATTTT	CASSYLGQSTDTQYF
TRBV4-1	TRBJ2-7	NA	few	TGCGCCAGCAGCCAAGCGTCACCTGACTACGAGCAGTACTTC	CASSQASPDYEQYF